The 20 T cell receptor beta chains below were found in one sample sequenced in a study of identical twins. TCRdb passed the 5' RACE reads through MiXCR, listing each CDR3 protein once. The data show about 890,000 distinct CDR3 sequences, roughly an eighth seen once. These sequences were also reported in another study, on yellow fever vaccine responses in identical twins.

The sequenced sample consisted of PBMCs. Source of these receptors: a woman younger than 30 in good health.

The chain joins TRBV7-6 to TRBJ2-5; 11 bases agree with TRBD2. The trim removed 5 bases at V and 5 bases at J, leaving 7 bases unmatched. This CDR3 contains 15 residues. Germline V gives CDR1 SGHVS, CDR2 FNYEAQ. The CDR3: CASSHSGGAWETQYF. The CDR3 DNA sequence: TGTGCCAGCAGCCATAGCGGGGGGGCCTGGGAGACCCAGTACTTC.

This chain connects TRBV7-6 to TRBJ2-3; 7 bases agree with TRBD2. The CDR3 covers 15 residues. The germline V gene has CDR1 SGHVS and CDR2 FNYEAQ. With V trimmed by 0 bases and J by 4 bases, 4 bases remained unmatched. CDR3: CASSLAERGSDTQYF. For the CDR3, the DNA is TGTGCCAGCAGCTTAGCAGAGCGGGGCTCAGATACGCAGTATTTT. The full variable domain, with the rest looked up from reference TRBV7-6 and TRBJ2-3, is GAGVSQSPRYKVTKRGQDVALRCDPISGHVSLYWYRQALGQGPEFLTYFNYEAQQDKSGLPNDRFSAERPEGSISTLTIQRTEQRDSAMYRCASSLAERGSDTQYFGPGTRLTVL.

The chain employs TRBV10-3 and TRBJ2-1; D is ambiguous. The CDR3 loop spans 12 amino acids. Germline-derived CDR1 and CDR2 are ENHRY and SYGVKD. Deletions cut 5 bases from V and 7 bases from J, with 9 bases between. CDR3 amino acids: CAISPRANEQFF. The CDR3 coding sequence is TGTGCCATCAGTCCTCGGGCGAATGAGCAGTTCTTC.

This clonotype appeared a few times. The rearrangement links TRBV2 to TRBJ2-1; 7 bases map to TRBD1. The V gene end was trimmed by 7 bases and the J gene end by 0 bases; junction bases not matched to a gene: 6. Per the germline V gene, CDR1 is SNHLY and CDR2 is FYNNEI. CDR3 size: 15 residues. The CDR3 sequence is CASTGQASSYNEQFF. CDR3 nucleotides: TGTGCCAGCACCGGACAGGCGAGCTCCTACAATGAGCAGTTCTTC.

A few counts support this clonotype. The genes are TRBV14 and TRBJ2-1; the match to TRBD2 covers 8 bases. V lost 0 bases, J lost 4 bases, and 8 bases stayed unmatched. Germline V gene data show CDR1 as SGHDN and CDR2 as FVKESK. This CDR3 region has 17 residues. As DNA, the CDR3 is TGTGCCAGCAGCCAAGAATCCACGGGAGGGCCATACAATGAGCAGTTCTTC. Residues: CASSQESTGGPYNEQFF. The full variable domain, with the rest looked up from reference TRBV14 and TRBJ2-1, is EAGVTQFPSHSVIEKGQTVTLRCDPISGHDNLYWYRRVMGKEIKFLLHFVKESKQDESGMPNNRFLAERTGGTYSTLKVQPAELEDSGVYFCASSQESTGGPYNEQFFGPGTRLTVL.

This clonotype has a single count. V and J are TRBV19 and TRBJ1-6; D ambiguous. V was pared by 2 bases and J by 6 bases, with 8 bases between. CDR3 length: 14 amino acids. CDR1 and CDR2 (germline): LNHDA, SQIVND (reference sequence). The CDR3 DNA reads as TGTGCCAGTAGTATACCAGCAACTAATTCACCCCTCCACTTT. Its protein product is CASSIPATNSPLHF.

This clonotype was seen a handful of times. The chain links TRBV7-9 to TRBJ2-1; 13 nucleotides align to TRBD2. This CDR3 region has 16 residues. Losses at the gene ends were 3 bases for V and 7 bases for J; bases not matched to a gene: 6. The V gene's germline CDR1 is SEHNR and CDR2 FQNEAQ (reference sequence). CDR3 residues: CASSFPLAGGGNEQFF. The CDR3 DNA reads as TGTGCCAGCAGCTTCCCACTAGCGGGAGGGGGGAATGAGCAGTTCTTC.

This clonotype was found a few times. V usage is TRBV15 and J usage is TRBJ2-3; 7 bases line up with TRBD2. Unmatched junction bases numbered 3, after V lost 0 bases and J lost 0 bases. Germline assignment: CDR1 LNHNV and CDR2 YYDKDF (reference sequence). This CDR3 is built from 16 residues. CDR3 amino acids: CATSRESLASTDTQYF. In DNA form, the CDR3 reads TGTGCCACCAGCAGAGAGTCACTAGCGAGCACAGATACGCAGTATTTT.

Only a few counts were recorded for this clonotype. The genes are TRBV4-2 and TRBJ2-4; 7 positions match TRBD2. Losses at the gene ends were 0 bases for V and 8 bases for J; bases not matched to a gene: 13. Per germline, CDR1 LGHNA and CDR2 YNFKEQ. The CDR3 length is 17 residues. This chain's CDR3 is CASSQDRASGNWDIQYF. The CDR3 DNA reads as TGTGCCAGCAGCCAAGACAGGGCTAGCGGTAATTGGGACATTCAGTACTTC.

The chain has TRBV12-3 or TRBV12-4 and TRBJ2-3; TRBD1 agrees at 10 bases. Losses at the gene ends were 4 bases for V and 4 bases for J; bases not matched to a gene: 14. CDR3 length equals 18 residues. CDR3 nucleotide sequence: TGTGCCAGCAGTTCTAGTTCATCCGGGACAGGGGTTCCAGATACGCAGTATTTT. Protein product: CASSSSSSGTGVPDTQYF.

Only a few counts were recorded for this clonotype. This chain links TRBV20-1 with TRBJ2-7, with TRBD2 matching over 9 bases. J gave up 6 bases and V 0 bases, and 6 bases lay outside the gene matches. This CDR3 is built from 14 residues. CDR1 and CDR2 (germline): DFQATT, SNEGSKA (reference sequence). The CDR3 region has the DNA TGCAGTGCTAGAGATGCGGGGGGGTCCGCCGAGCAGTACGTC. It specifies CSARDAGGSAEQYV.

The chain recombines TRBV6-4 with TRBJ2-6, with D possibly TRBD1 on 6 matching bases. The V end was cut by 3 bases, the J end by 3 bases, with 9 bases between. In germline, CDR1 is MRHNA, CDR2 SNTAGT. The CDR3 covers 15 residues. The CDR3 DNA reads as TGTGCCAGCAGTGAACAGGGCAATGGGGCCAACGTCCTGACTTTC. Translating gives CASSEQGNGANVLTF.

CDR3 sequence (DNA): TGTGCCAGCAGCTTTCTAGTGGACGGGGAGCTGTTTTTT. Encoded protein: CASSFLVDGELFF. This chain uses TRBV7-9 with TRBJ2-2; D gene uncertain. The V and J ends lost 3 bases and 7 bases respectively, with 9 bases between them. The germline V gene has CDR1 SEHNR and CDR2 FQNEAQ (reference sequence). This CDR3 is built from 13 residues.

Remarks on this clonotype: This may be a read error, as it is one base from a much larger clone. V usage is TRBV5-1 and J usage is TRBJ2-2; unclear D gene. Germline-derived CDR1 and CDR2 are SGHRS and YFSETQ. Trimming removed 0 bases from V and 4 bases from J, with 7 bases in between. The CDR3 contains 14 residues. The CDR3 DNA sequence: TGCGCCAGCAGCTTGGGATACTCCACCGGGGAGCTGTTTTTT. Its translation is CASSLGYSTGELFF.

The chain is built from TRBV27 and TRBJ2-3; D gene unclear. Germline loops: CDR1 MNHEY, CDR2 SMNVEV (reference sequence). V was shortened by 3 bases and J by 2 bases, with 18 bases between the two germline ends. CDR3 length equals 17 residues. CDR3 nucleotide sequence: TGTGCCAGCAGTTTCGCCCCCGGTTGGGAAAACACAGATACGCAGTATTTT. It translates to CASSFAPGWENTDTQYF.

This clonotype was seen only a few times. The chain has TRBV12-3 or TRBV12-4 and TRBJ2-7; TRBD2 might be the D (6 bases). Trimming took off 2 bases at V and 0 bases at J, with 11 bases between the two ends. The CDR3 length is 15 residues. CDR3 DNA sequence: TGTGCCAGCAGTTTATACGTCGGGAGCTCCTACGAGCAGTACTTC. It specifies CASSLYVGSSYEQYF.

The V and J genes are TRBV11-2 and TRBJ2-1; TRBD2 aligns across 10 bases. Per germline, CDR1 SGHAT and CDR2 FQNNGV. The CDR3 extends over 17 amino acids. With V trimmed by 0 bases and J by 4 bases, 6 bases remained unmatched. The CDR3 protein is CASSLEAASGRYNEQFF. In DNA form, the CDR3 reads TGTGCCAGCAGCTTAGAGGCGGCTAGCGGGAGATACAATGAGCAGTTCTTC.

This clonotype has a handful of counts. J is TRBJ2-5 and V is TRBV7-6, with D uncertain. The length of the CDR3 is 12 residues. Germline V gene sequence: CDR1 SGHVS, CDR2 FNYEAQ. Trimming removed 5 bases from V and 8 bases from J, with 12 bases in between. Written as DNA, the CDR3 is TGTGCCAGCAGCCCCAATGGGTTAACCCAGTACTTC. Translated, it gives CASSPNGLTQYF.

This clonotype was detected only a few times. The genes are TRBV18 and TRBJ2-7; 7 nucleotides line up with TRBD1. Germline trimming cut 2 bases from V and 5 bases from J; bases unmatched to any gene: 3. The CDR3 length is 13 residues. CDR1 is KGHSH, CDR2 LQKENI, per germline. The DNA of the CDR3 is TGTGCCAGCTCACCAACAGGGGTCCACGAGCAGTACTTC. Protein product: CASSPTGVHEQYF.

At least ten counts were recorded for this clonotype. The J gene is TRBJ1-2, the V gene TRBV20-1; D gene unclear. There are 13 residues in the CDR3. V was cut by 0 bases and J by 8 bases, with 13 bases left in between. In germline, CDR1 is DFQATT, CDR2 SNEGSKA (reference sequence). This CDR3 is CSARDLTGSGYTF. In DNA form, the CDR3 reads TGCAGTGCTAGAGACCTGACTGGATCCGGCTACACCTTC.